This T cell receptor beta chain is drawn from a study of OX40 agonist ivuxolimab in advanced cancers. Study-level information: Ivuxolimab, an antibody that agonizes OX40 (CD134), was administered to the patients. All patients had ivuxolimab intravenously every 2 weeks at 0.01 to 10 mg/kg. Regarding the study as a whole: Low normalized clonal expansion also occurred in some nonresponding patients.

Clones were sequenced by immunoSEQ multiplex PCR, and TCRdb holds only the in-frame ones, with some missing. The sample has some 99,000 clones, 90% seen once. Concerning this clone: The target antigen is unknown.

Germline V gene data show CDR1 as LGHNA and CDR2 as YSLEER. J gave up 7 bases and V 3 bases, and 5 bases lay outside the gene matches. The CDR3 runs to 15 residues. Patients with a history of autoimmune disease or on systemic immunosuppression were excluded. The material sequenced was CD4+ or CD8+ T cells sorted from blood, taken in a trial of the OX40 agonist ivuxolimab. The V and J genes are TRBV4-3 and TRBJ2-1, with 11 bases fitting TRBD2. The sequence was obtained from an adult with an advanced solid tumor such as melanoma, head and neck, liver or kidney cancer. The CDR3 DNA reads TGCGCCAGCAGCCAGATAGCGGGAGGGAGAAATGAGCAGTTCTTC. It translates to CASSQIAGGRNEQFF.